The clone carrying this T cell receptor (beta chain) has only a few counts. TCRdb called the 5' RACE reads again in MiXCR, with one record for every CDR3 protein. The table records 300,000 to 350,000 distinct CDR3 sequences, roughly a fifth of them present only once. This sample stems from a study of T-cell memory formation after mild COVID-19. Across the whole study: The two donors had largely donor-specific TCR clusters.

In germline, CDR1 is SGDLS, CDR2 YYNGEE. V gave up 4 bases and J gave up 8 bases, with 18 bases separating them. The CDR3 spans 14 residues. The material sequenced was PBMCs or a T cell subset sorted from them (not recorded which). The chain combines TRBV9 with TRBJ1-2, with D perhaps matching TRBD1 (6 bases). This receptor was obtained from a man between 18 and 35 years old who had mild COVID-19 (a few samples of this study predate the infection). Cell type and time point are not known. CDR3 region: CASSSDRPMGGYTF. The CDR3 region has the DNA TGTGCCAGCAGCTCCGACAGGCCCATGGGCGGCTACACCTTC.